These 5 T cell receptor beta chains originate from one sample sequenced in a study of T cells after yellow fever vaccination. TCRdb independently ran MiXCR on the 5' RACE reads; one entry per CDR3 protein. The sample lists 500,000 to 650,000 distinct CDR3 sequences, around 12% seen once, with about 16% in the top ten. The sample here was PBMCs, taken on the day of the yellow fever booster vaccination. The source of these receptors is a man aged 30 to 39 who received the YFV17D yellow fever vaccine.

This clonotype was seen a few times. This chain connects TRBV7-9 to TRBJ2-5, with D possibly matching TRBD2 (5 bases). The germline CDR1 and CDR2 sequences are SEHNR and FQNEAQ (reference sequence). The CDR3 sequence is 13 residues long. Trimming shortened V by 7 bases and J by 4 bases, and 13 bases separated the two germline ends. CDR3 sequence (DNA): TGTGCCAGCACCCCAGGCGGGCGAGAGACCCAGTACTTC. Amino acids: CASTPGGRETQYF.

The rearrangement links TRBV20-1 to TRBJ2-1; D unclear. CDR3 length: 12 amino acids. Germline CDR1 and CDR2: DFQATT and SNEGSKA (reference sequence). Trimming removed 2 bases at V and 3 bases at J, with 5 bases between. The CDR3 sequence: CSARSLYNEQFF. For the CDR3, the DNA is TGCAGTGCTAGAAGCCTCTACAATGAGCAGTTCTTC.

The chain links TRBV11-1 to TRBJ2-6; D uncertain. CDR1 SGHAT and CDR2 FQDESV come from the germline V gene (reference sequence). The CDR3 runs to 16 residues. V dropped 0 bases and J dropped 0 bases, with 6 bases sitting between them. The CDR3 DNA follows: TGTGCCAGCAGCTTAGCGTGGGGCTCTGGGGCCAACGTCCTGACTTTC. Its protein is CASSLAWGSGANVLTF.

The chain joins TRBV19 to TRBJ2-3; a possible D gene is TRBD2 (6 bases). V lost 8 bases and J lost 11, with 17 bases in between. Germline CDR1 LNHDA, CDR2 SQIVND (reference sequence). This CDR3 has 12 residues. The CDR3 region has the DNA TGTGCCAGTCGAGCCAATAGCGGAGGGCAGTATTTT. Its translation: CASRANSGGQYF.

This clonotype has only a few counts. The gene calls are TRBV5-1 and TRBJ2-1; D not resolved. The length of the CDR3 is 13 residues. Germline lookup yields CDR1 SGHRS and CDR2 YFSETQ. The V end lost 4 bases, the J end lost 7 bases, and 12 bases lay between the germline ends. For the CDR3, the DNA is TGCGCCAGCAGCGCGTCCCCTCGGAATGAGCAGTTCTTC. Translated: CASSASPRNEQFF. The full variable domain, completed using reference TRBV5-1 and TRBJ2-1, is KAGVTQTPRYLIKTRGQQVTLSCSPISGHRSVSWYQQTPGQGLQFLFEYFSETQRNKGNFPGRFSGRQFSNSRSEMNVSTLELGDSALYLCASSASPRNEQFFGPGTRLTVL.